The 15 T cell receptor beta chains below all came from one sample that was sequenced in a study of regulatory T cells in long-lasting Graves disease. For TCR beta, libraries came from iRepertoire HTBI primers and Arm-PCR of CDR3 regions. TCRdb redid the calling of the multiplex PCR reads with MiXCR, one entry per CDR3 protein. This sample has roughly 610,000 distinct CDR3 sequences, with 15% to 20% found just once. Time point described: newly diagnosed GD, antithyroid drugs for less than 3 months. The TCR library was made from RNA extracted from PBMCs. In addition, the sample was reused for a study of T cells in Graves' hyperthyroidism and ophthalmopathy.

The material was peripheral blood mononuclear cells (PBMCs), obtained at new diagnosis, from a patient treated with antithyroid drugs. These receptor sequences come from a woman aged 25 to 39 with Graves disease.

This clonotype came up many times. The chain carries TRBV2 and TRBJ1-2; no firm D call. CDR3 length equals 13 residues. Germline CDR1 is SNHLY and CDR2 is FYNNEI. Trimming cost V 4 bases and J 8 bases, with 14 bases left between them. The CDR3 loop is CASSAEQIDGYTF. CDR3 DNA sequence: TGTGCCAGCAGTGCAGAACAAATAGACGGCTACACCTTC.

This clonotype was detected many times. V is TRBV27 and J is TRBJ2-3; TRBD1 matches 7 bases. Germline V CDR1 and CDR2: MNHEY, SMNVEV (reference sequence). CDR3 length: 13 amino acids. The V segment lost 6 bases and the J segment 3 bases; nucleotides outside the gene matches: 3. The CDR3 here is CASRRQGTDTQYF. Written as DNA, the CDR3 is TGTGCCAGCAGAAGACAGGGAACAGATACGCAGTATTTT.

This clonotype was counted ten times or more. V gene TRBV7-2 combines with J gene TRBJ1-6; D ambiguous. The CDR3 has 12 residues. Deletions cut 2 bases from V and 12 bases from J, with 8 bases between. The germline V gene has CDR1 SGHTA and CDR2 FQGNSA. This CDR3 is CASSLSRGPLHF. DNA for the CDR3: TGTGCCAGCAGCTTAAGTCGAGGACCCCTCCACTTT.

Comment on this clonotype: Since a far larger clone is one base different, this is likely a read error. The chain recombines TRBV2 with TRBJ1-2; D not certain. This CDR3 contains 15 residues. V shed 5 bases and J shed 0 bases, with 13 bases lying between them. In germline, CDR1 is SNHLY, CDR2 FYNNEI. The CDR3 DNA follows: TGTGCCAGCAGTACCCAGGAAACCCCTAACTATGGCTACACCTTC. Protein: CASSTQETPNYGYTF.

This clonotype was picked up a small number of times. V is TRBV2 and J is TRBJ1-2, with 12 bases identical to TRBD1. The germline CDR1 and CDR2 sequences are SNHLY and FYNNEI. There are 17 residues in the CDR3. V shed 4 bases and J 5 bases; nucleotides not matched to a gene: 11. Here the CDR3 DNA reads TGTGCCAGCAGTGCATCCGGGACAGGGGGCGCAGGATATGGCTACACCTTC. Protein: CASSASGTGGAGYGYTF. Looking up the rest from reference TRBV2 and TRBJ1-2 gives the full variable domain: EPEVTQTPSHQVTQMGQEVILRCVPISNHLYFYWYRQILGQKVEFLVSFYNNEISEKSEIFDDQFSVERPDGSNFTLKIRSTKLEDSAMYFCASSASGTGGAGYGYTFGSGTRLTVV.

This clonotype was picked up many times. The chain carries TRBV5-8 and TRBJ1-1; possible D gene TRBD1, 5 bases. From germline, CDR1 is SGHTS and CDR2 YDEGEE. The CDR3 has 15 residues. V was trimmed by 7 bases and J by 5 bases, leaving 21 bases between them. CDR3 in DNA: TGTGCCAGCGGTCCAGGGTTAATGGTGGGGACTGAAGCTTTCTTT. Protein sequence: CASGPGLMVGTEAFF.

This clonotype was seen repeatedly, ten times or more. The CDR3, as DNA: TGCGCCAGCAGTGAGTCGTATCAGGGGAACACTGAAGCTTTCTTT. Amino acids: CASSESYQGNTEAFF. The V gene is TRBV10-1, the J gene TRBJ1-1; D is possibly TRBD1 (5 bases). This CDR3 comprises 15 residues. V lost 0 bases, J lost 1 base, and 9 bases lay in between. Germline CDR1 reads WNHNN; CDR2 reads SYGVQD (reference sequence).

This clonotype has a count of ten or more. V and J are TRBV29-1 and TRBJ2-7; D could derive from TRBD1 or TRBD2 (6 bases each). V was clipped by 6 bases and J by 5 bases, with 20 bases between them. Germline V gives CDR1 SQVTM, CDR2 ANQGSEA. This CDR3 has 14 amino acids. Here the CDR3 DNA reads TGCAGCGTCAAGTTGACAGGAACTAGCCACGAGCAGTACTTC. Translated, it gives CSVKLTGTSHEQYF.

This chain uses TRBV18 with TRBJ2-2; D may be TRBD1 (5 bases). The V and J ends lost 0 bases and 5 bases respectively, with 7 bases between them. The CDR3 runs to 14 residues. Germline V gives CDR1 KGHSH, CDR2 LQKENI. The CDR3 sequence: CASSPPKGTGELFF. CDR3 nucleotides: TGTGCCAGCTCACCACCGAAGGGGACCGGGGAGCTGTTTTTT.

This clonotype was found a few times. The chain combines TRBV12-3 or TRBV12-4 with TRBJ1-2, with 12 nucleotides matching TRBD1. The CDR3 contains 15 residues. V trimming: 6 bases; J trimming: 7 bases; junction bases outside the gene matches: 9. The CDR3, as DNA: TGTGCCAGCAGCTACCGGGACAGGGGGCAAGGTGGCTACACCTTC. Its protein product is CASSYRDRGQGGYTF.

The table lists this clonotype with many counts. The chain has TRBV6-2 or TRBV6-3 and TRBJ2-5, with 7 bases aligning to TRBD1. The length of the CDR3 is 14 residues. With 2 bases clipped from V and 1 base from J, the junction kept 1 base outside the gene matches. From germline, CDR1 is MNHEY and CDR2 SVGEGT. For the CDR3, the DNA is TGTGCCAGCAGTTACGACAGGGCCCAAGAGACCCAGTACTTC. It codes for CASSYDRAQETQYF.

This clonotype appeared a few times. The chain recombines TRBV5-5 with TRBJ2-7; 7 bases agree with TRBD2. Per the germline V gene, CDR1 is SGHKS and CDR2 is YYEKEE (reference sequence). V was pared by 1 base and J by 2 bases, with 6 bases of the junction left unmatched. The CDR3 extends over 15 amino acids. As DNA, the CDR3 is TGTGCCAGCAGCTTGTCGGCGGGGGAGGCCTACGAGCAGTACTTC. Translating gives CASSLSAGEAYEQYF.

This clonotype showed up just a few times. The J gene is TRBJ1-3, the V gene TRBV20-1; 7 bases line up with TRBD1. The ends lost 4 bases at V and 4 bases at J; junction bases unmatched: 13. Germline V gives CDR1 DFQATT, CDR2 SNEGSKA (reference sequence). The CDR3 is 16 residues long. The CDR3 sequence: CSAKQGQRGLGNTIYF. The CDR3 bases are TGCAGTGCTAAGCAAGGGCAAAGGGGGCTGGGAAACACCATATATTTT.

The chain employs TRBV3-1 and TRBJ1-3; TRBD1 matches 7 bases. CDR1 is LGHDT, CDR2 YNNKEL, per germline (reference sequence). Trimming cost V 6 bases and J 0 bases; bases outside gene matches: 2. The CDR3 runs to 14 residues. The chain's CDR3 is CASSWTGSGNTIYF. CDR3 nucleotides: TGTGCCAGCAGTTGGACAGGCTCTGGAAACACCATATATTTT.

This clonotype was seen only a few times. The CDR3 DNA sequence: TGTGCCAGCAGCTTAGCGCACGGCGCGAACACCGGGGAGCTGTTTTTT. Protein product: CASSLAHGANTGELFF. V is TRBV7-2 and J is TRBJ2-2; D is unresolved. The CDR3 extends over 16 amino acids. Trimming removed 0 bases at V and 0 bases at J, with 8 bases between. CDR1 and CDR2 (germline): SGHTA, FQGNSA.